One and the same sample provided the 19 T cell receptor beta chains below, sequenced in a study of CD8 T cells in ankylosing spondylitis. TCRdb passed the 5' RACE reads through MiXCR, listing each CDR3 protein once. The table has some 250,000 distinct CDR3 sequences, more than 20% seen once. Sequencing was carried out using blood, either unsorted or a sorted T cell fraction (not recorded which). The receptors originated from a male donor with ankylosing spondylitis or in good health (not recorded which).

The chain links TRBV20-1 to TRBJ2-5; D possibly corresponds to TRBD2 (5 bases). Germline V lookup: CDR1 DFQATT, CDR2 SNEGSKA (reference sequence). The V and J ends lost 3 bases and 7 bases respectively, with 15 bases between them. The CDR3 covers 13 residues. The CDR3 reads CSASGELAGTQYF. For the CDR3, the DNA is TGCAGTGCTAGCGGCGAGCTAGCTGGGACCCAGTACTTC.

This clonotype occurred a few times. The rearrangement joins TRBV29-1 to TRBJ2-1; TRBD2 matches at 8 bases. V gave up 4 bases and J gave up 8 bases; unmatched junction bases: 10. This CDR3 spans 14 amino acids. The V gene's germline CDR1 is SQVTM and CDR2 ANQGSEA. In DNA, the CDR3 is TGCAGCGTTGTCCCGGGACTAGAATCTTATGAGCAGTTCTTC. This encodes CSVVPGLESYEQFF.

In this sample, this clonotype turned up many times. V gene TRBV29-1 combines with J gene TRBJ2-7; no firm D call. There are 13 residues in the CDR3. CDR1 is SQVTM, CDR2 ANQGSEA, per germline. V lost 4 bases, J lost 0 bases, and 10 bases lay in between. CDR3 nucleotide sequence: TGCAGCGTTGTCTCACAAAACTCCTACGAGCAGTACTTC. Its protein product is CSVVSQNSYEQYF.

This clonotype was counted ten times or more. In nucleotides, the CDR3 is TGTGCCAGCAGTTTCATTCCGGGCGAGCAGTACTTC. Translation: CASSFIPGEQYF. This rearrangement joins TRBV12-3 or TRBV12-4 to TRBJ2-7; D remains unclear. V was cut by 3 bases and J by 6 bases, with 9 bases left in between. The CDR3 length is 12 residues.

A note on this clonotype: The DNA is omitted, as the CDR3 cannot be located on it reliably, and the CDR3 follows TCRdb's listing. This sequence joins TRBV2 and TRBJ1-1. The CDR3 extends over 14 residues, inclusive of both ends. Germline lookup yields CDR1 SNHLY and CDR2 FYNNEI. The CDR3 is CASSILDVGTEAFF.

This rearrangement joins TRBV7-2 to TRBJ2-5, with 7 positions matching TRBD1. The CDR3 is 15 amino acids. CDR1 and CDR2 (germline): SGHTA, FQGNSA. V lost 2 bases, J lost 0 bases, and 3 bases stayed unmatched. CDR3 residues: CASSLRGRDQETQYF. In nucleotides, the CDR3 is TGTGCCAGCAGCTTAAGGGGGCGGGACCAAGAGACCCAGTACTTC. Full variable domain (missing parts from reference TRBV7-2 and TRBJ2-5): GAGVSQSPSNKVTEKGKDVELRCDPISGHTALYWYRQSLGQGLEFLIYFQGNSAPDKSGLPSDRFSAERTGGSVSTLTIQRTQQEDSAVYLCASSLRGRDQETQYFGPGTRLLVL.

The chain couples TRBV12-3 or TRBV12-4 to TRBJ2-1, with unresolved D. V was pared by 6 bases and J by 6 bases, with 15 bases between. The CDR3 loop spans 14 amino acids. This CDR3 reads CASSYSTDGNEQFF. CDR3 nucleotide sequence: TGTGCCAGCAGCTACTCCACGGACGGCAATGAGCAGTTCTTC.

This clonotype was seen ten or more times. The rearrangement uses TRBV29-1 and TRBJ1-1; 8 bases are a match to TRBD1. CDR3 length equals 15 residues. Germline V gene data show CDR1 as SQVTM and CDR2 as ANQGSEA. Trimming cost V 7 bases and J 6 bases; bases outside gene matches: 16. CDR3 sequence reads: CSATGRGQGGSEAFF. DNA of the CDR3: TGCAGCGCGACGGGGAGAGGACAGGGTGGGTCTGAAGCTTTCTTT.

V and J are TRBV12-3 or TRBV12-4 and TRBJ2-5; 8 bases fit TRBD1. The CDR3 spans 14 residues. V trimming: 5 bases; J trimming: 5 bases; junction bases outside the gene matches: 7. In DNA, the CDR3 is TGTGCCAGCAGTATCGGGACAGGACCGGAGACCCAGTACTTC. This translates into CASSIGTGPETQYF.

The chain employs TRBV3-1 and TRBJ1-3; D is undetermined. The CDR3 has 15 residues. Germline V gives CDR1 LGHDT, CDR2 YNNKEL (reference sequence). The V end was cut by 4 bases, the J end by 1 base, with 11 bases between. This CDR3 reads CASSPGGRSGNTIYF. In DNA, the CDR3 is TGTGCCAGCAGCCCCGGTGGTCGTTCTGGAAACACCATATATTTT.

In this sample, this clonotype turned up many times. The chain has TRBV12-3 or TRBV12-4 and TRBJ2-7; 9 bases agree with TRBD1. The CDR3 totals 15 residues. The ends lost 5 bases at V and 5 bases at J; junction bases unmatched: 10. CDR3 protein: CASSPGTGRSHEQYF. For the CDR3, the DNA is TGTGCCAGCAGTCCTGGGACAGGGCGATCCCACGAGCAGTACTTC.

This chain uses TRBV29-1 with TRBJ2-5; D call uncertain. Between the trimmed V and J ends, which lost 7 bases and 2 bases, there was a span of 11 bases. This CDR3 is 12 amino acids long. Germline V gene sequence: CDR1 SQVTM, CDR2 ANQGSEA. For the CDR3, the DNA is TGCAGCGCCTTCGAGACACAAGAGACCCAGTACTTC. It yields the protein CSAFETQETQYF.

This clonotype has at least ten counts. The rearrangement links TRBV19 to TRBJ2-1; D perhaps matches TRBD2 (6 bases). The CDR3 spans 16 residues. The ends were cut back, 5 bases at V and 7 bases at J, with 21 bases in the middle. Germline CDR1 LNHDA, CDR2 SQIVND (reference sequence). CDR3 DNA sequence: TGTGCCAGTAGTCGGGGAGGACTGAGAAGAGTGAATGAGCAGTTCTTC. Protein: CASSRGGLRRVNEQFF.

The CDR3 nucleotides read TGTGCCAGTAACTCCAACTATGGCTACACCTTC. Translation gives CASNSNYGYTF. This sequence joins TRBV19 and TRBJ1-2, with D uncertain. V shed 7 bases and J shed 2 bases, with 5 bases lying between them. Germline V lookup: CDR1 LNHDA, CDR2 SQIVND (reference sequence). This CDR3 is built from 11 residues.

This clonotype came up many times. The V call is TRBV20-1, the J call TRBJ2-3; possible D gene TRBD2, 5 bases. V lost 3 bases, J lost 5 bases, and 9 bases lay in between. The CDR3 has 12 amino acids. The germline CDR1 and CDR2 sequences are DFQATT and SNEGSKA (reference sequence). The CDR3 here is CSARFGVDTQYF. Written as DNA, the CDR3 is TGCAGTGCTAGGTTCGGGGTAGATACGCAGTATTTT.

The sample holds many counts of this clonotype. This rearrangement joins TRBV7-6 to TRBJ2-2; D is perhaps TRBD1 (5 bases). This CDR3 has 16 residues. The V gene's germline CDR1 is SGHVS and CDR2 FNYEAQ. Trimming took off 1 base at V and 4 bases at J, with 13 bases between the two ends. The CDR3 loop is CASSLGSGITTGELFF. CDR3 nucleotides: TGTGCCAGCAGCTTAGGTTCAGGGATAACCACCGGGGAGCTGTTTTTT.

V is TRBV20-1 and J is TRBJ2-4; D is ambiguous. V lost 2 bases to trimming and J lost 0 bases, with 5 bases between them. The germline V gene has CDR1 DFQATT and CDR2 SNEGSKA (reference sequence). The CDR3 is 13 residues long. For the CDR3, the DNA is TGCAGTGCTAGAAGCACAGCCAAAAACATTCAGTACTTC. It codes for CSARSTAKNIQYF.

V and J are TRBV30 and TRBJ2-1; D assignment may be TRBD1 or TRBD2 (5 bases each). Germline V gives CDR1 GTSNPN, CDR2 SVGIG (reference sequence). Trimming stripped 8 bases from V and 2 bases from J, with 10 bases between. The CDR3 runs to 12 residues. DNA of the CDR3: TGTGCCGGGACGACAGCCTACAATGAGCAGTTCTTC. It specifies CAGTTAYNEQFF.

This clonotype has at least ten counts. The chain has TRBV20-1 and TRBJ1-2, with 10 bases identical to TRBD1. The V segment lost 5 bases and the J segment 5 bases; nucleotides outside the gene matches: 8. The CDR3 covers 14 residues. Germline V lookup: CDR1 DFQATT, CDR2 SNEGSKA (reference sequence). The CDR3 coding sequence is TGCAGTGCTCCCCAAGGGGACAGGGGATATGGCTACACCTTC. Its translation is CSAPQGDRGYGYTF.